Below are 9 T cell receptor beta chains sequenced from a single sample in a study of T cell clonality in common variable immunodeficiency (dated by TCRdb to about 2015). Their cognate antigens are unknown. The library came from the immunoSEQ multiplex PCR assay. TCRdb carries this immuneACCESS record with in-frame sequences only. Its versions omit some clonotypes, under half of them owing to an unresolved V gene in the studies checked, with the rest unexplained. Here the sample lists some 13,000 clones, none seen once only. Together, the top ten hold roughly 6.9% of the sample. The paper's findings and limits, for the study overall: Fewer deletions and N-nucleotide insertions were reportedly observed in CVID TCRbeta sequences, and highly modified clones with 13 or more V deletions were reportedly absent from CVID TCRbeta sequences.

Sequencing used peripheral blood mononuclear cells. Receptors originate from a human donor with common variable immunodeficiency.

A few counts support this clone. The CDR3 end is not reached by the read, which stops 3 residues before it; the germline J gene fills it in. The gene calls are TRBV5-1 and TRBJ2-5; 7 nucleotides match TRBD1. Germline trimming cut 5 bases from V and 5 bases from J; bases unmatched to any gene: 9. Germline CDR1 and CDR2: SGHRS and YFSETQ. This CDR3 is 14 amino acids long. CDR3 sequence reads: CASSRQGPGETQYF. The CDR3 bases that were read are TGCGCCAGCAGTAGACAGGGTCCGGGGGAGACC.

The part of the CDR3 DNA that was read is TGTGCCAGCAGCCAAGGGACAGAAGAAAAA. It codes for CASSQGTEEK. In full, the CDR3 is CASSQGTEEKLFF. The genes are TRBV7-7 and TRBJ1-4, with 7 bases identical to TRBD1. The read ends 3 residues early relative to the CDR3; the germline J gene fills the gap. The CDR3 runs 13 residues. Germline lookup yields CDR1 SSHAT and CDR2 FNYEAQ (reference sequence). After removal of 5 bases from V and 8 bases from J, the junction contained 5 bases not matched to a gene.

In the case of this clone: The CDR3 is cut off 3 residues early in the read; its end comes from the germline J gene. V gene TRBV19 combines with J gene TRBJ2-1; tentatively, D is TRBD1 (5 bases). The germline V gene has CDR1 LNHDA and CDR2 SQIVND (reference sequence). Trimming pared 1 base from V and 9 bases from J, leaving 10 bases between. This CDR3 has 13 amino acids. The sequenced CDR3 bases are TGTGCCAGTAGTATAGCGGCAAGGGGTGAG. This codes for CASSIAARGE. In full, the CDR3 reads CASSIAARGEQFF. The whole variable domain, filled in from reference TRBV19 and TRBJ2-1, reads DGGITQSPKYLFRKEGQNVTLSCEQNLNHDAMYWYRQDPGQGLRLIYYSQIVNDFQKGDIAEGYSVSREKKESFPLTVTSAQKNPTAFYLCASSIAARGEQFFGPGTRLTVL.

A few counts support this clone. The read gets to within 3 residues of the CDR3 end, and the germline J gene fills in the rest. This chain connects TRBV19 to TRBJ1-1, with 7 bases fitting TRBD1. This CDR3 contains 16 residues. CDR1 LNHDA and CDR2 SQIVND come from the germline V gene (reference sequence). V lost 5 bases to trimming and J lost 3 bases; unmatched junction nucleotides: 12. The part of the CDR3 DNA that was read is TGTGCCAGTAGTGTTGGGGCAGGGGGAACGCACACTGAA. This translates into CASSVGAGGTHTE. The full CDR3 reads CASSVGAGGTHTEAFF.

This clone was found a few times. The observed sequence ends 3 residues before the CDR3 terminus, with the missing tail filled in from the germline J gene. The chain combines TRBV19 with TRBJ1-2; TRBD1 agrees at 7 bases. Germline CDR1 is LNHDA and CDR2 is SQIVND (reference sequence). The CDR3 is 13 amino acids. Incomplete CDR3 DNA: TGTGCCAGTAGTGTGAGACAGGGTGAGGGC. Protein product: CASSVRQGEG. The complete CDR3 protein is CASSVRQGEGYTF.

Regarding this clone: The read falls 3 residues short of the CDR3 end, and the missing part is taken from the germline J gene. The chain recombines TRBV30 with TRBJ2-7, with 9 positions matching TRBD1. The germline gives CDR1 GTSNPN, CDR2 SVGIG (reference sequence). CDR3 length equals 13 residues. V lost 1 base to trimming and J lost 4 bases; unmatched junction nucleotides: 2. The CDR3 bases that were read are TGTGCCTGGAGTGGGACAGGGGAATACGAG. Translation: CAWSGTGEYE. The whole CDR3 sequence reads CAWSGTGEYEQYF.

This clone is medium-sized. The junction shows a germline mismatch at one end, possibly a read error. From the germline J gene comes the end of the CDR3, since the read stops 3 residues before it. This chain links TRBV4-2 with TRBJ1-2; 9 bases are shared with TRBD1. This CDR3 has 16 amino acids. Germline V gene lookup returns CDR1 LGHNA and CDR2 YNFKEQ. The covered CDR3 bases are TGCGCCAGCAGCCAAGATCATCAGGGACAGGGAGATGGC. Translating it yields CASSQDHQGQGDG. The full CDR3 is CASSQDHQGQGDGYTF.

In this sample, this clone is medium-sized (0.01 to 0.1%). Sequencing ends 3 residues short of the CDR3 end; the germline J gene provides the rest. This chain uses TRBV3-1 (or the pseudogene TRBV3-2) with TRBJ1-6, with D maybe TRBD1 (5 bases). The CDR3 extends over 15 amino acids. The germline gives CDR1 LGHDT, CDR2 YNNKEL (reference sequence). Between the trimmed V and J ends, which lost 3 bases and 11 bases, there was a span of 17 bases. CDR3 bases read: TGTGCCAGCAGCCACCGGTCCGGGGGTGCTACACCC. It encodes CASSHRSGGATP. The entire CDR3 protein reads CASSHRSGGATPLHF.

The sample holds many counts of this clone. The read terminates 3 residues ahead of where the CDR3 ends, so the germline J gene completes it. The J gene is TRBJ1-6, the V gene TRBV19; the D is unclear. The V end lost 4 bases, the J end lost 8 bases, and 9 bases lay between the germline ends. Germline V gives CDR1 LNHDA, CDR2 SQIVND (reference sequence). The CDR3 runs 13 residues. The CDR3 DNA, read in part, is TGTGCCAGTAGTACTCCGGGGTATTCACCC. Amino acids: CASSTPGYSP. The whole CDR3 region reads CASSTPGYSPLHF.